These 7 T cell receptor beta chains were sequenced from one sample in a study of shared clonotypes between healthy human individuals. The protocol was immunoSEQ multiplex PCR, while the TCRdb copy is restricted to in-frame clones and leaves out a portion. The sample has about 520,000 clones, 78% seen once; the top ten hold around 12%. The sample was PBMCs. All receptors come from a woman aged 40 to 50 in good health. Some clones in this sample may be carry-over from other donors' samples.

The chain employs TRBV7-2 and TRBJ1-1; 9 bases map to TRBD1. The CDR3 extends over 18 amino acids. Trimming took 0 bases from V and 1 from J; bases not matched to a gene: 9. Germline V gene data show CDR1 as SGHTA and CDR2 as FQGNSA. The CDR3 region is CASSLAGQGLFGNTEAFF. In DNA form, the CDR3 reads TGTGCCAGCAGCTTAGCCGGACAGGGGCTTTTCGGGAACACTGAAGCTTTCTTT.

The rearrangement uses TRBV29-1 and TRBJ2-1; perhaps TRBD2 as D (5 bases). CDR1 and CDR2 from the germline V gene are SQVTM and ANQGSEA. V was pared by 3 bases and J by 0 bases, with 18 bases between. The CDR3 runs 17 residues. CDR3 sequence: CSVEGRLLQFSYNEQFF. CDR3 nucleotides: TGCAGCGTTGAGGGTCGACTACTCCAGTTCTCCTACAATGAGCAGTTCTTC.

The chain combines TRBV27 with TRBJ2-3, with D perhaps TRBD2 (6 bases). Germline assignment: CDR1 MNHEY and CDR2 SMNVEV (reference sequence). Trimming shortened V by 0 bases and J by 3 bases, and 7 bases separated the two germline ends. The length of the CDR3 is 14 residues. The CDR3 reads CASSLSRGTDTQYF. For the CDR3, the DNA is TGTGCCAGCAGTTTATCACGGGGGACAGATACGCAGTATTTT.

As for this clone: This probably arose from a read error, given a far larger clone one base away. The identical CDR3 is also encoded by other nucleotide sequences in the sample. V is TRBV30 and J is TRBJ2-1, with D unclear. The germline CDR1 and CDR2 sequences are GTSNPN and SVGIG (reference sequence). The CDR3 consists of 13 residues. The V and J ends lost 1 base and 3 bases respectively, with 7 bases between them. Here the CDR3 reads CAWSGDSYNEQFF. DNA for the CDR3: TGTGCCTGGAGTGGGGATAGCTACAATGAGCAGTTCTTC.

This clone showed up just a few times. J is TRBJ2-7 and V is TRBV10-1, with D uncertain. Trimming took 0 bases from V and 6 from J, leaving 12 bases between them. CDR3 size: 14 residues. Germline CDR1 reads WNHNN; CDR2 reads SYGVQD (reference sequence). The CDR3 sequence: CASSESSQSAEQYF. For the CDR3, the DNA is TGCGCCAGCAGTGAGTCTTCACAGAGCGCCGAGCAGTACTTC.

CDR3: CASSNGGGPSTDTQYF. The CDR3 nucleotides are TGTGCCAGCAGCAACGGCGGAGGGCCTAGCACAGATACGCAGTATTTT. This chain uses TRBV5-8 with TRBJ2-3; tentative D call: TRBD2 (6 bases). This CDR3 comprises 16 residues. CDR1 is SGHTS and CDR2 is YDEGEE in the germline V gene. Trimming stripped 4 bases from V and 0 bases from J, with 15 bases between.

The chain is built from TRBV30 and TRBJ1-5; TRBD1 agrees at 11 bases. CDR1 is GTSNPN, CDR2 SVGIG, per germline (reference sequence). V lost 2 bases to trimming and J lost 6 bases; unmatched junction nucleotides: 3. This CDR3 is 14 amino acids long. CDR3 loop: CAWSPGTGGQPQHF. The CDR3, as DNA: TGTGCCTGGAGTCCCGGGACAGGGGGTCAGCCCCAGCATTTT.